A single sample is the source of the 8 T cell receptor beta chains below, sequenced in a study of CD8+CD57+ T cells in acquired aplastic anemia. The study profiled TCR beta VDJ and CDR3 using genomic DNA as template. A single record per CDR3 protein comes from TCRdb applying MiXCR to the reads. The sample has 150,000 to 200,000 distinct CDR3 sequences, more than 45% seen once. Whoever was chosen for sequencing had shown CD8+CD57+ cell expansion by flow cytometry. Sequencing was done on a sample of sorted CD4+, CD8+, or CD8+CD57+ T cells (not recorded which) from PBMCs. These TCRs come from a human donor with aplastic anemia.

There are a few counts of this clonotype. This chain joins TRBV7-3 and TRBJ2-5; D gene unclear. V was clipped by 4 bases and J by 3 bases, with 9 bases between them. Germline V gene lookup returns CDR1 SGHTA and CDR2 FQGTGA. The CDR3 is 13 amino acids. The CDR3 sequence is CASSSRAEETQYF. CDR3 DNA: TGTGCCAGCAGCTCTAGGGCTGAAGAGACCCAGTACTTC.

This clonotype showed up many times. The CDR3 loop is CASRQGQGAGQPQHF. CDR3 coding DNA: TGTGCCAGCAGACAGGGACAGGGGGCTGGTCAGCCCCAGCATTTT. The rearrangement joins TRBV6-1 to TRBJ1-5; 12 bases match TRBD1. J was trimmed by 6 bases and V by 6 bases; bases with no gene match: 6. Germline V gene lookup returns CDR1 MNHNS and CDR2 SASEGT. The CDR3 spans 15 residues.

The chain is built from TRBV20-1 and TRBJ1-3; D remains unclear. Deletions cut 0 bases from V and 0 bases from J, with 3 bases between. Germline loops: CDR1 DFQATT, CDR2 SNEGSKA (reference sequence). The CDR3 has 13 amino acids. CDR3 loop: CSARDNSGNTIYF. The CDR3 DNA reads TGCAGTGCTAGAGATAACTCTGGAAACACCATATATTTT.

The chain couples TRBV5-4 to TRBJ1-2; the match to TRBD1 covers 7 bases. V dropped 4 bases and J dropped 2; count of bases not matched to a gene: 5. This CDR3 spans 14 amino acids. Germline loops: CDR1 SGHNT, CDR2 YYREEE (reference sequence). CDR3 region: CASSPPGQNYGYTF. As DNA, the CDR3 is TGTGCCAGCAGCCCACCGGGACAGAACTATGGCTACACCTTC. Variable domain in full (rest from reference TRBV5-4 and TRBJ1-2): ETGVTQSPTHLIKTRGQQVTLRCSSQSGHNTVSWYQQALGQGPQFIFQYYREEENGRGNFPPRFSGLQFPNYSSELNVNALELDDSALYLCASSPPGQNYGYTFGSGTRLTVV.

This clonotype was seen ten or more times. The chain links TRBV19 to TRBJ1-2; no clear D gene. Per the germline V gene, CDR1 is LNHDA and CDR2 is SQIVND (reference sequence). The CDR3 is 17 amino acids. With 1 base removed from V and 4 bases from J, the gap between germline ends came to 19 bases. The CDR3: CASSIGHQQLPPYGYTF. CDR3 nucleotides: TGTGCCAGTAGTATAGGTCATCAACAACTACCTCCCTATGGCTACACCTTC.

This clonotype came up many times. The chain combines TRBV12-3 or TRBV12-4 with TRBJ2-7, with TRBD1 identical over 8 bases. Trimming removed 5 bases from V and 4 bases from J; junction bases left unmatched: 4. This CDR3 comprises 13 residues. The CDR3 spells CASSKQGVYEQYF. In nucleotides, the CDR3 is TGTGCCAGCAGTAAACAGGGGGTATACGAGCAGTACTTC.

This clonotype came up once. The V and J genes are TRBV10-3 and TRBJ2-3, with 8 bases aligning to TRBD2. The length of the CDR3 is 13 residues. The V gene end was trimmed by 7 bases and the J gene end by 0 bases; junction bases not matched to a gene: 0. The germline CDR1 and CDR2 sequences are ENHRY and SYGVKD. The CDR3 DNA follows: TGTGCCATCACTAGCGGGAGCACAGATACGCAGTATTTT. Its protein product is CAITSGSTDTQYF.

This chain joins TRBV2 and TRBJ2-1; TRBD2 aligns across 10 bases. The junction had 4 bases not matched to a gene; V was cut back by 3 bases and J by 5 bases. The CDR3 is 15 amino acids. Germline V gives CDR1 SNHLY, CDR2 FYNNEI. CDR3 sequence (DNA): TGTGCCAGCAGTGAGGGTCTAGCGGGGGACAATGAGCAGTTCTTC. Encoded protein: CASSEGLAGDNEQFF.